This paragraph reports one T cell receptor beta chain. The antigen remains undetermined. Primers for the PCR totalled 60 Vbeta and 13 Jbeta. As originally analysed: Counted up in a later analysis, unique TCR beta chains came to approximately 83 million, with some 9.9 million shared. Sequenced by immunoSEQ multiplex PCR; TCRdb stores in-frame clones only, minus some. V, J and clone size were drawn from that table, and D and trimming were deduced from the DNA. The profile shows fewer than 120,000 clones, approximately 79% of them singletons. The trim removed 6 bases at V and 0 bases at J, leaving 2 bases unmatched. The V gene's germline CDR1 is MNHNY and CDR2 SVGAGI (reference sequence). There are 14 residues in the CDR3. The data were taken from a study of cytomegalovirus exposure and HLA in healthy donors. Study observations and caveats: Analysis was carried out at a later point, and it linked a missense DCLRE1C variant to TCR beta V- and J-gene trimming. The authors later found most CMV-associated TCR beta chains appeared HLA-restricted.

Donors sampled were nominally healthy, though unrecorded immune exposures were likely. Input material: PBMCs. The clonotype originates from a young man in good health and CMV-seropositive. This chain uses TRBV6-6 with TRBJ2-4; 7 bases match TRBD1. In DNA form, the CDR3 reads TGTGCCAGCAGGGACAGGCTAGCCAAAAACATTCAGTACTTC. Its translation is CASRDRLAKNIQYF.